This T cell receptor (beta chain) was sequenced for a study of blood T cell repertoires in COVID-19. Study context: In each case, the material was cDNA or gDNA derived from T cells, B-cell-depleted T cells, or PBMCs.

Participants came from 24 US areas, aged roughly 18 to 89 years. Which cohort a participant joined came from the clinical history participants gave. The V gene's germline CDR1 is GTSNPN and CDR2 SVGIG (reference sequence). The CDR3 covers 16 residues. V was pared by 7 bases and J by 3 bases, with 24 bases between. In the original processing: Using reference gene primer amplification, nucleated cell counts were estimated. Profiling relied on immunoSEQ multiplex PCR, and the TCRdb table lists in-frame clones only, not all of them. D and trimming come from the DNA, and the V and J calls and clone size come from that table. The table lists roughly 240,000 clones, around 85% of them singletons.

The V call is TRBV30, the J call TRBJ1-2; the D is unclear. Sequenced input: PBMCs or T cells enriched from blood (not recorded which). This TCR came from a woman between 50 and 59 years old with acute COVID-19. In DNA, the CDR3 is TGTGCCTCCCCGGGATTAAGACACGGTGTCTACTATGGCTACACCTTC. It yields the protein CASPGLRHGVYYGYTF.